The 23 T cell receptor beta chains given below trace back to one sample, sequenced in a study of regulatory T cells in long-lasting Graves disease. CDR3-region Arm-PCR and iRepertoire HTBI primers produced the TCR beta libraries. Using its own MiXCR run on the multiplex PCR reads, TCRdb lists one record per CDR3 protein. The sample includes about 220,000 distinct CDR3 sequences, roughly a fifth seen only once; the top ten take 10% to 15%. The time point: newly diagnosed GD, antithyroid drugs for less than 3 months. After RNA was extracted from PBMCs, the TCR library was made from it. Separately, the same data were catalogued under a study of T cells in Graves' hyperthyroidism and ophthalmopathy.

This material consisted of peripheral blood mononuclear cells (PBMCs), taken at new diagnosis, from a patient treated with antithyroid drugs. These receptors were taken from a woman in her 30s with Graves disease.

This clonotype was found many times. The rearrangement uses TRBV9 and TRBJ1-1, with TRBD1 matching 7 bases. Germline V CDR1 and CDR2: SGDLS, YYNGEE. J gave up 0 bases and V 0 bases, and 11 bases lay outside the gene matches. The CDR3 loop spans 18 amino acids. This CDR3 is CASSVGVSTGYMNTEAFF. CDR3 bases: TGTGCCAGCAGCGTAGGGGTGTCGACAGGGTACATGAACACTGAAGCTTTCTTT.

This clonotype appeared a few times. The chain carries TRBV7-6 and TRBJ2-4; possible D gene TRBD1, 6 bases. Trimming cost V 4 bases and J 0 bases, with 13 bases left between them. Germline CDR1 SGHVS, CDR2 FNYEAQ. This CDR3 comprises 16 residues. CDR3 in DNA: TGTGCCAGCAGCTCTGGACAGTCACTAGCCAAAAACATTCAGTACTTC. Its translation is CASSSGQSLAKNIQYF.

The gene calls are TRBV12-5 and TRBJ2-3, with 8 bases identical to TRBD2. The CDR3 is made up of 20 amino acids. V lost 4 bases to trimming and J lost 0 bases; unmatched junction nucleotides: 18. Germline-derived CDR1 and CDR2 are LGHNT and FRNRAP. The CDR3, as DNA: TGTGCTAGTGGTTCCGGTTGGCTAGCGGGCCTTGAAGAGAGCACAGATACGCAGTATTTT. Residues: CASGSGWLAGLEESTDTQYF.

This clonotype occurred many times. CDR3 sequence reads: CASSGRGEFNTEAFF. In nucleotides, the CDR3 is TGTGCCAGCAGCGGCAGGGGGGAGTTTAACACTGAAGCTTTCTTT. The V and J genes are TRBV7-2 and TRBJ1-1; 7 nucleotides line up with TRBD1. There are 15 residues in the CDR3. V lost 5 bases, J lost 2 bases, and 8 bases stayed unmatched. CDR1 and CDR2 from the germline V gene are SGHTA and FQGNSA.

For this clonotype: A read error may be the cause here, since a much bigger clone is one base away. The chain couples TRBV7-6 to TRBJ2-3; D call uncertain. Germline-derived CDR1 and CDR2 are SGHVS and FNYEAQ. The CDR3 is made up of 19 amino acids. Deletions cut 6 bases from V and 2 bases from J, with 27 bases between. CDR3 amino acids: CASSSKRHKSGPTTDTQYF. In DNA form, the CDR3 reads TGTGCCAGCAGTTCAAAAAGGCACAAGAGTGGACCGACCACAGATACGCAGTATTTT.

The chain recombines TRBV9 with TRBJ1-6, with 11 bases aligning to TRBD1. Germline V CDR1 and CDR2: SGDLS, YYNGEE. The CDR3 spans 17 residues. J was trimmed by 4 bases and V by 4 bases; bases with no gene match: 7. The DNA of the CDR3 is TGTGCCAGCAGCAGCCGGGACAGGGGGTGGTATAATTCACCCCTCCACTTT. Its protein is CASSSRDRGWYNSPLHF.

This clonotype was found many times. The rearrangement joins TRBV11-2 to TRBJ1-1; D is possibly TRBD1 (6 bases). The CDR3 is 16 amino acids. Germline loops: CDR1 SGHAT, CDR2 FQNNGV. With 5 bases removed from V and 0 bases from J, the gap between germline ends came to 16 bases. The CDR3 loop reads CASSVNAGQMNTEAFF. The CDR3 DNA reads TGTGCCAGCAGCGTAAATGCGGGACAAATGAACACTGAAGCTTTCTTT.

This clonotype was observed many times. This chain uses TRBV18 with TRBJ1-4; D might be TRBD1 (5 bases). Germline assignment: CDR1 KGHSH and CDR2 LQKENI. V lost 1 base and J 1 base, leaving 10 bases between the germline ends. The CDR3 sequence is 16 residues long. In DNA form, the CDR3 reads TGTGCCAGCTCACCACAAAACGGGGGAACTAATGAAAAACTGTTTTTT. Residues: CASSPQNGGTNEKLFF.

This clonotype came up many times. The CDR3, as DNA: TGTGCCAGCAGGCCAGCTGGACAAGAGACCCAGTACTTC. It codes for CASRPAGQETQYF. The chain uses TRBV6-1 and TRBJ2-5; D ambiguous. The CDR3 length is 13 residues. Looked up from germline, CDR1 is MNHNS and CDR2 is SASEGT. Trimming removed 6 bases at V and 2 bases at J, with 10 bases between.

There are many counts of this clonotype. The V gene is TRBV2, the J gene TRBJ1-2; D is possibly TRBD1 (6 bases). CDR3 length: 14 residues. Germline lookup yields CDR1 SNHLY and CDR2 FYNNEI. Between the trimmed V and J ends, which lost 8 bases and 3 bases, there was a span of 16 bases. CDR3 amino acids: CASRPQGSHYGYTF. CDR3 DNA: TGTGCCAGCCGCCCACAGGGATCTCACTATGGCTACACCTTC.

Many counts were recorded for this clonotype. The chain carries TRBV12-3 or TRBV12-4 and TRBJ2-7; D might be TRBD1 (5 bases). There are 15 residues in the CDR3. Trimming pared 3 bases from V and 0 bases from J, leaving 12 bases between. CDR3 sequence reads: CASSFSPQGSYEQYF. In DNA, the CDR3 is TGTGCCAGCAGTTTTTCACCCCAGGGCTCCTACGAGCAGTACTTC.

The chain links TRBV30 to TRBJ2-3; 11 nucleotides agree with TRBD2. Unmatched junction bases numbered 8, after V lost 5 bases and J lost 7 bases. The CDR3 spans 14 residues. Per the germline V gene, CDR1 is GTSNPN and CDR2 is SVGIG (reference sequence). The CDR3 reads CAWLIAGGSHTQYF. In DNA form, the CDR3 reads TGTGCCTGGCTTATAGCGGGGGGGTCCCATACGCAGTATTTT.

This clonotype was counted many times. The V gene is TRBV7-9, the J gene TRBJ2-1; 13 bases align to TRBD2. Germline V lookup: CDR1 SEHNR, CDR2 FQNEAQ (reference sequence). Germline trimming cut 3 bases from V and 2 bases from J; bases unmatched to any gene: 4. The CDR3 runs 17 residues. DNA for the CDR3: TGTGCCAGCAGCTTGAGGACTAGCGGGGGCCCCTACAATGAGCAGTTCTTC. Protein product: CASSLRTSGGPYNEQFF. Full variable domain (rest looked up from reference TRBV7-9 and TRBJ2-1): DTGVSQNPRHKITKRGQNVTFRCDPISEHNRLYWYRQTLGQGPEFLTYFQNEAQLEKSRLLSDRFSAERPKGSFSTLEIQRTEQGDSAMYLCASSLRTSGGPYNEQFFGPGTRLTVL.

This clonotype was counted a few times. The V and J genes are TRBV20-1 and TRBJ1-1, with 11 nucleotides matching TRBD1. This CDR3 is 14 amino acids long. The germline gives CDR1 DFQATT, CDR2 SNEGSKA (reference sequence). V lost 2 bases and J lost 7; bases outside the gene matches: 6. CDR3 DNA sequence: TGCAGTGCTAGATCCGGACAGGGGGCCTTTGAAGCTTTCTTT. It specifies CSARSGQGAFEAFF.

This clonotype was seen ten or more times. V gene TRBV7-9 combines with J gene TRBJ1-5; no reliable D call. The germline V gene has CDR1 SEHNR and CDR2 FQNEAQ (reference sequence). The V gene lost 5 bases and the J gene lost 2 bases, with 7 bases spanning the gap. This CDR3 is built from 13 residues. CDR3 in DNA: TGTGCCAGCAGCCCCCTTGGCAATCAGCCCCAGCATTTT. This sequence encodes CASSPLGNQPQHF.

This clonotype was recorded at least ten times. The V gene is TRBV15, the J gene TRBJ2-5; tentative D call: TRBD2 (5 bases). The CDR3 loop spans 13 amino acids. V dropped 4 bases and J dropped 5 bases, with 11 bases sitting between them. CDR1 and CDR2 from the germline V gene are LNHNV and YYDKDF (reference sequence). The CDR3 DNA follows: TGTGCCACCAGCACTAGGAGGAGGGAGACCCAGTACTTC. The encoded protein is CATSTRRRETQYF.

Details on this clonotype: A read error may be the cause here, since a much bigger clone is one base away. The chain has TRBV14 and TRBJ1-2, with a weak D call TRBD1 (5 bases). The CDR3 runs 12 residues. V shed 4 bases and J shed 2 bases, with 5 bases lying between them. Germline V CDR1 and CDR2: SGHDN, FVKESK. The CDR3 region has the DNA TGTGCCAGCAGCCGGGACAACTATGGCTACACCTTC. It translates to CASSRDNYGYTF.

The chain employs TRBV20-1 and TRBJ2-1, with 10 positions matching TRBD2. Germline V gene sequence: CDR1 DFQATT, CDR2 SNEGSKA (reference sequence). V shed 1 base and J 10 bases; nucleotides not matched to a gene: 7. This CDR3 region has 14 residues. CDR3 sequence (DNA): TGCAGTGCTAGAGCCCCGACTAGCGGGCGAGAGCAGTTCTTC. Its protein product is CSARAPTSGREQFF.

This clonotype has at least ten counts. The rearrangement joins TRBV18 to TRBJ2-5; weak D call: TRBD1 (5 bases). V was clipped by 1 base and J by 1 base, with 7 bases between them. There are 14 residues in the CDR3. CDR1 and CDR2 (germline): KGHSH, LQKENI. Here the CDR3 reads CASSPRQPQETQYF. DNA of the CDR3: TGTGCCAGCTCACCACGACAGCCCCAAGAGACCCAGTACTTC.

This clonotype has just a few counts. A much larger clone is a single base away; this may be a read error. V usage is TRBV6-1 and J usage is TRBJ2-6, with D possibly TRBD2 on 5 matching bases. This CDR3 region has 15 residues. Trimming removed 6 bases at V and 4 bases at J, with 13 bases between. Germline CDR1 MNHNS, CDR2 SASEGT. DNA of the CDR3: TGTGCCAGCAGACGGGGTGGATCCGGGGCCAACGTCCTGACTTTC. Protein sequence: CASRRGGSGANVLTF.

As regards this clonotype: Given a much more abundant clone one base away, this may be a read error. As the CDR3 is not closed by the conserved phenylalanine or tryptophan, this likely results from a read error. This chain connects TRBV14 to TRBJ2-1; no firm D call. Trimming took off 3 bases at V and 3 bases at J, with 18 bases between the two ends. CDR3 length: 17 residues. Per the germline V gene, CDR1 is SGHDN and CDR2 is FVKESK. This CDR3 reads CASSQLVGVRSYNEQFC. CDR3 sequence (DNA): TGTGCCAGCAGCCAGCTAGTTGGAGTTAGAAGCTACAATGAGCAGTTCTGC.

The table lists this clonotype with many counts. The chain is built from TRBV11-3 and TRBJ1-1; D remains unclear. The CDR3 contains 12 residues. With 4 bases removed from V and 7 bases from J, the gap between germline ends came to 10 bases. Germline loops: CDR1 SGHNT, CDR2 YENEEA. Written as DNA, the CDR3 is TGTGCCAGCAGCTCAACGGTTGATGAAGCTTTCTTT. It encodes CASSSTVDEAFF.

V is TRBV4-1 and J is TRBJ1-1, with D perhaps TRBD1 (5 bases). The V and J ends lost 1 base and 12 bases respectively, with 27 bases between them. Germline values: CDR1 MGHRA, CDR2 YSYEKL. This CDR3 contains 17 residues. The CDR3 coding sequence is TGCGCCAGCAGCCAAGCCCAAGGGACGCTTCTTAACACTGAGACTTTCTTT. Translation gives CASSQAQGTLLNTETFF.